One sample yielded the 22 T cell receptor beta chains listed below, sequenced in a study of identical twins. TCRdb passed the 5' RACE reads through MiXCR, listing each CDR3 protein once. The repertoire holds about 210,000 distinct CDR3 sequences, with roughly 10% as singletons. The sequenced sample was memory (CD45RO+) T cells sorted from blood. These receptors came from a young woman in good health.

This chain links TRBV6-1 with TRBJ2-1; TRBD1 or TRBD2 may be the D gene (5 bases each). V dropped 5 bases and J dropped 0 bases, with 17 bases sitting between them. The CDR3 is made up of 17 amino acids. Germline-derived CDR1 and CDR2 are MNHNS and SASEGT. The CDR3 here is CASSKSRDRSSYNEQFF. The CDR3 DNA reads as TGTGCCAGCAGTAAATCCCGGGACCGAAGCTCCTACAATGAGCAGTTCTTC.

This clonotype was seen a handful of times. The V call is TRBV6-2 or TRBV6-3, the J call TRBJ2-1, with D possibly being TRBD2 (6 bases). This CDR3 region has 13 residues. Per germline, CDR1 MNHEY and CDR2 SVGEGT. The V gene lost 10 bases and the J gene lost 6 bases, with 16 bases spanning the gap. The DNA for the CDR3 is TGTGCCACCACCCTGACTAGATCCAATGAGCAGTTCTTC. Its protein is CATTLTRSNEQFF.

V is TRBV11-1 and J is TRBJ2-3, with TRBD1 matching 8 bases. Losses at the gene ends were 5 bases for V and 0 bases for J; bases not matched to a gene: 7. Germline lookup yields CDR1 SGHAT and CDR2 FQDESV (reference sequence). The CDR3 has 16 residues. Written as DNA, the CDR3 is TGTGCCAGCAGCCACGGACAGGGATATAGCACAGATACGCAGTATTTT. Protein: CASSHGQGYSTDTQYF. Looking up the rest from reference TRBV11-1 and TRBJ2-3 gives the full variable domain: EAEVAQSPRYKITEKSQAVAFWCDPISGHATLYWYRQILGQGPELLVQFQDESVVDDSQLPKDRFSAERLKGVDSTLKIQPAELGDSAMYLCASSHGQGYSTDTQYFGPGTRLTVL.

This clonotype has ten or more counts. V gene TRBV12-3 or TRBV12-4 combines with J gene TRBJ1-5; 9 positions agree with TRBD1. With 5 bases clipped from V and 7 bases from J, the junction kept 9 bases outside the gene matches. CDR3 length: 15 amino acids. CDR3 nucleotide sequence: TGTGCCAGCAGTCCCGGGACAGGGCGGTTCCAGCCCCAGCATTTT. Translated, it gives CASSPGTGRFQPQHF.

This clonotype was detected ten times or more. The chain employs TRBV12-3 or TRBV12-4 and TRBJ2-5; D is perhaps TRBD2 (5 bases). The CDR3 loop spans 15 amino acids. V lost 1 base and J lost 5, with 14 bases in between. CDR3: CASSLEGDMRETQYF. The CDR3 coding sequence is TGTGCCAGCAGTTTAGAGGGAGATATGAGGGAGACCCAGTACTTC.

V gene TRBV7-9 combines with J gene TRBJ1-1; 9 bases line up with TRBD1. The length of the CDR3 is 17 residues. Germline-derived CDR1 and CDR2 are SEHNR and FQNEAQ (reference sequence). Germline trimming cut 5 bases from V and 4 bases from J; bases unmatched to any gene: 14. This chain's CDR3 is CASSPGQGGGRFTEAFF. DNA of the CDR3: TGTGCCAGCAGCCCGGGACAGGGTGGAGGTAGATTCACTGAAGCTTTCTTT.

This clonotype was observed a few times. The CDR3 region is CASRQTSGGTDTQYF. The CDR3 coding sequence is TGTGCCAGCAGGCAGACTAGCGGGGGCACAGATACGCAGTATTTT. This chain connects TRBV5-8 to TRBJ2-3; 11 bases are a match to TRBD2. The CDR3 consists of 15 residues. CDR1 and CDR2 (germline): SGHTS, YDEGEE. After removal of 5 bases from V and 1 base from J, the junction contained 3 bases not matched to a gene.

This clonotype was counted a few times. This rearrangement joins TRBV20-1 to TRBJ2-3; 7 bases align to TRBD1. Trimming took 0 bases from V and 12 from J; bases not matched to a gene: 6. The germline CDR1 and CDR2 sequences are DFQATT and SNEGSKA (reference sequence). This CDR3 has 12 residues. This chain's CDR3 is CSARDQGVSQYF. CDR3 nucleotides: TGCAGTGCTAGAGATCAGGGGGTATCCCAGTATTTT.

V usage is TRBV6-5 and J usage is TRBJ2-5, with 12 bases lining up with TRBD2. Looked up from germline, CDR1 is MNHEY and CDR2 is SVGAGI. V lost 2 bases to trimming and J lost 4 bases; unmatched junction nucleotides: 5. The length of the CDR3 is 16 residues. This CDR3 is CASSYGLAGGGETQYF. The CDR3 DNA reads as TGTGCCAGCAGTTACGGGCTAGCGGGAGGGGGAGAGACCCAGTACTTC.

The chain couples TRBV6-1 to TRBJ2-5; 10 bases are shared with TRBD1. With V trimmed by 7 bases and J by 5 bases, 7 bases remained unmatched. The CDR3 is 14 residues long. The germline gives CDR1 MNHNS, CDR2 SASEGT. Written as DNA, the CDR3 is TGTGCCAGCACCCCGACAGGGGGCATCGAGACCCAGTACTTC. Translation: CASTPTGGIETQYF.

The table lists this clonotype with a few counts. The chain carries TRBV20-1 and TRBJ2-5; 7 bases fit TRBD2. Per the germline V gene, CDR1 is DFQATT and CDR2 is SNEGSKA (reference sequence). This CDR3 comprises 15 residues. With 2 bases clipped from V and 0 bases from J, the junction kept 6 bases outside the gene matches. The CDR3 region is CSARFWGGYQETQYF. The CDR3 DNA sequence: TGCAGTGCTAGATTTTGGGGGGGGTACCAAGAGACCCAGTACTTC.

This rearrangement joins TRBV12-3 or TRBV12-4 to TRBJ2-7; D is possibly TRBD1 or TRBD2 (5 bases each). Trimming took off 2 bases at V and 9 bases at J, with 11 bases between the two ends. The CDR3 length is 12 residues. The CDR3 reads CASSLSGRGQYF. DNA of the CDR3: TGTGCCAGCAGTTTATCGGGGCGTGGGCAGTACTTC.

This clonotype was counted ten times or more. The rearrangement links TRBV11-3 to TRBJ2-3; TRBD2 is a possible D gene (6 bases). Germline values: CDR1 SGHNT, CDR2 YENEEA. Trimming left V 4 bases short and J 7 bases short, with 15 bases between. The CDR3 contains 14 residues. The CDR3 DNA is TGTGCCAGCAGCTCCCCAGCGGAGGGGAATACGCAGTATTTT. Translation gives CASSSPAEGNTQYF.

The CDR3 region has the DNA TGTGCCAGCAGCCTGGACAGGATCCCTGAAGCTTTCTTT. This translates into CASSLDRIPEAFF. V and J are TRBV4-2 and TRBJ1-1; TRBD1 agrees at 7 bases. J lost 6 bases, V lost 4 bases, and 5 bases had no gene match. This CDR3 region has 13 residues. Germline CDR1 reads LGHNA; CDR2 reads YNFKEQ.

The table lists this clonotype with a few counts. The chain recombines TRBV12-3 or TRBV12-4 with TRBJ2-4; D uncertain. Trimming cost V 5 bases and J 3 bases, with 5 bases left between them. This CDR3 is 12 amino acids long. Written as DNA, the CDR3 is TGTGCCAGCAGTGGAATCAAAAACATTCAGTACTTC. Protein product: CASSGIKNIQYF.

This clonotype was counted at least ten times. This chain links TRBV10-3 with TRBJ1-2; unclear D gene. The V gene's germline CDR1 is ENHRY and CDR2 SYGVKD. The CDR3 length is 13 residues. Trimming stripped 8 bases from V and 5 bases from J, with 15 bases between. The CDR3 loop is CAIGETVPYGYTF. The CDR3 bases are TGTGCCATCGGGGAGACGGTGCCTTATGGCTACACCTTC.

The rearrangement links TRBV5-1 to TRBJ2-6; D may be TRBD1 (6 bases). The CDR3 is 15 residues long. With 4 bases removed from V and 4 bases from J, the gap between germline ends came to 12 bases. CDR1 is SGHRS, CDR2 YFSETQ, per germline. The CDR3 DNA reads TGCGCCAGCAGCATTCAGGGGAACGGGGCCAACGTCCTGACTTTC. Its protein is CASSIQGNGANVLTF.

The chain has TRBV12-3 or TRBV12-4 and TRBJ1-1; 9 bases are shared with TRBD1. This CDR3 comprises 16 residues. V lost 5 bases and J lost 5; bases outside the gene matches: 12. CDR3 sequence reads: CASSPPPGQGPTEAFF. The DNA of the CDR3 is TGTGCCAGCAGTCCGCCCCCGGGACAGGGTCCAACTGAAGCTTTCTTT.

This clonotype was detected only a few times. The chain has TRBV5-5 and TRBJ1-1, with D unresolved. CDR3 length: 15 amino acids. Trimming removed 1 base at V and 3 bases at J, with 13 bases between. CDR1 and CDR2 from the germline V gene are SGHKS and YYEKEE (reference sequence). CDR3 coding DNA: TGTGCCAGCAGCTTGCGGGGTAGAGAAGACACTGAAGCTTTCTTT. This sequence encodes CASSLRGREDTEAFF.

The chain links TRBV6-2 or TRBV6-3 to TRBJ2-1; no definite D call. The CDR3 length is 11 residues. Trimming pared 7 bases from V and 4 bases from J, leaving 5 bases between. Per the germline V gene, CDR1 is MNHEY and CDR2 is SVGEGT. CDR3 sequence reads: CASTRYNEQFF. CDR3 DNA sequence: TGTGCCAGCACTAGGTACAATGAGCAGTTCTTC.

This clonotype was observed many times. DNA for the CDR3: TGTGCCAGCAGCTTTGGACTAGAGGGGACCCAGTACTTC. Translating gives CASSFGLEGTQYF. This chain connects TRBV3-1 to TRBJ2-5, with 7 nucleotides matching TRBD2. Per germline, CDR1 LGHDT and CDR2 YNNKEL (reference sequence). Trimming removed 5 bases from V and 7 bases from J; junction bases left unmatched: 7. The CDR3 extends over 13 amino acids.

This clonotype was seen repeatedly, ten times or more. CDR3 sequence: CASKGGTNQPQHF. CDR3 DNA sequence: TGTGCCAGCAAGGGGGGAACTAATCAGCCCCAGCATTTT. This sequence joins TRBV2 and TRBJ1-5, with D possibly being TRBD1 (6 bases). The CDR3 contains 13 residues. The V gene's germline CDR1 is SNHLY and CDR2 FYNNEI. V was pared by 7 bases and J by 4 bases, with 11 bases between.